What follows are 28 T cell receptor beta chains derived from one specimen sequenced in a study of cytomegalovirus exposure and HLA in healthy donors. Both 60 Vbeta primers and 13 Jbeta primers went into the PCR. Sequencing used immunoSEQ multiplex PCR; TCRdb keeps in-frame clones, though not all of them. The sample consists of approximately 120,000 clones, about four fifths of them appearing once. The sample comprised PBMCs. All receptors come from a woman aged 60-75 years in good health and CMV-seropositive.

This chain uses TRBV5-4 with TRBJ2-5, with TRBD1 as a possible D gene (6 bases). The V end was cut by 1 base, the J end by 5 bases, with 15 bases between. CDR3 length: 15 residues. The V gene's germline CDR1 is SGHNT and CDR2 YYREEE (reference sequence). For the CDR3, the DNA is TGTGCCAGCAGCTTGCCAGGGGCCAACGGGGAGACCCAGTACTTC. The encoded protein is CASSLPGANGETQYF. The full variable domain, rest sourced from reference TRBV5-4 and TRBJ2-5, is ETGVTQSPTHLIKTRGQQVTLRCSSQSGHNTVSWYQQALGQGPQFIFQYYREEENGRGNFPPRFSGLQFPNYSSELNVNALELDDSALYLCASSLPGANGETQYFGPGTRLLVL.

As concerns this clone: The junction departs from the called germline gene at one end, perhaps through a read error. The chain links TRBV13 to TRBJ2-7; D gene uncertain. This CDR3 region has 12 residues. CDR1 is PRHDT, CDR2 FYEKMQ, per germline (reference sequence). CDR3 DNA: TGTGCCAGCAGCCTAAGCTCCAACGAGCAGTACTTC. Encoded protein: CASSLSSNEQYF. The whole variable domain, filled in from reference TRBV13 and TRBJ2-7, reads AAGVIQSPRHLIKEKRETATLKCYPIPRHDTVYWYQQGPGQDPQFLISFYEKMQSDKGSIPDRFSAQQFSDYHSELNMSSLELGDSALYFCASSLSSNEQYFGPGTRLTVT.

The rearrangement joins TRBV27 to TRBJ2-1; a possible D gene is TRBD2 (6 bases). The CDR3 is made up of 15 amino acids. CDR1 and CDR2 from the germline V gene are MNHEY and SMNVEV (reference sequence). V was trimmed by 8 bases and J by 0 bases, leaving 14 bases between them. This CDR3 reads CASEKGGSSYNEQFF. DNA for the CDR3: TGTGCCAGCGAAAAAGGAGGGAGCTCCTACAATGAGCAGTTCTTC.

CDR3 DNA sequence: TGTGCCAGCAGCTTGGGCGGCAGCGAGCAGTACTTC. This translates into CASSLGGSEQYF. The J gene is TRBJ2-7, the V gene TRBV5-5; D call uncertain. This CDR3 spans 12 amino acids. V dropped 0 bases and J dropped 6 bases, with 7 bases sitting between them. Germline CDR1 and CDR2: SGHKS and YYEKEE (reference sequence).

CDR3 bases: TGTGCCAGCCATGGACAGGGGACTGGAAACACCATATATTTT. It translates to CASHGQGTGNTIYF. This chain uses TRBV2 with TRBJ1-3; TRBD1 matches at 9 bases. Trimming removed 8 bases from V and 2 bases from J; junction bases left unmatched: 4. This CDR3 comprises 14 residues. From germline, CDR1 is SNHLY and CDR2 FYNNEI.

The chain employs TRBV27 and TRBJ2-7; 8 positions agree with TRBD1. The CDR3 is made up of 12 amino acids. Germline CDR1 and CDR2: MNHEY and SMNVEV (reference sequence). Germline trimming cut 10 bases from V and 3 bases from J; bases unmatched to any gene: 5. In nucleotides, the CDR3 is TGTGCCACCAGGACAGGGTTCTACGAGCAGTACTTC. Protein sequence: CATRTGFYEQYF.

This clone was seen only once. The chain uses TRBV18 and TRBJ2-5; maybe TRBD1 (6 bases). The better agreement between TRBJ2-7 and the DNA end casts doubt on the J call. Per germline, CDR1 KGHSH and CDR2 LQKENI. The CDR3 spans 15 residues. CDR3 coding DNA: TGTGCCAGCTCACAAAACAGGGAGATGGGCTACGAGCAGTACTTC. It is translated as CASSQNREMGYEQYF.

About this clone: An end of the junction does not agree with germline; a read error may underlie this. The chain uses TRBV7-2 and TRBJ2-5, with TRBD2 identical over 12 bases. CDR3 length: 15 residues. In germline, CDR1 is SGHTA, CDR2 FQGNSA. The CDR3 region is CASSAHLTSGSRRDF. The CDR3 DNA sequence: TGTGCCAGCAGCGCGCACCTGACTAGCGGGAGTAGGAGGGACTTC.

The chain carries TRBV12-5 and TRBJ2-7; 9 nucleotides agree with TRBD1. The CDR3 is 15 residues long. Germline V CDR1 and CDR2: LGHNT, FRNRAP. V lost 6 bases and J lost 0; bases outside the gene matches: 6. The CDR3 reads CASGVDRGSSYEQYF. The CDR3 region has the DNA TGTGCTAGTGGGGTAGACAGGGGGAGCTCCTACGAGCAGTACTTC.

The chain carries TRBV5-6 and TRBJ2-7; D unclear. Per the germline V gene, CDR1 is SGHDT and CDR2 is YYEEEE. This CDR3 spans 11 amino acids. The V gene lost 3 bases and the J gene lost 2 bases, with 3 bases spanning the gap. The CDR3 protein is CASSSAYEQYF. The CDR3 DNA reads TGTGCCAGCAGCTCAGCCTACGAGCAGTACTTC.

V and J are TRBV18 and TRBJ2-7, with TRBD1 identical over 11 bases. The germline V gene encodes CDR1 KGHSH and CDR2 LQKENI. The junction had 7 bases not matched to a gene; V was cut back by 4 bases and J by 2 bases. CDR3 length equals 16 residues. The CDR3 DNA sequence: TGTGCCAGCTCACGGACGGGACAGGGGGGGACCTACGAGCAGTACTTC. Translation gives CASSRTGQGGTYEQYF.

The rearrangement uses TRBV29-1 and TRBJ1-2, with 8 bases identical to TRBD1. V was clipped by 5 bases and J by 6 bases; unmatched bases: 5. There are 12 residues in the CDR3. Germline CDR1 SQVTM, CDR2 ANQGSEA. CDR3 in amino acids: CSVPWTGNGYTF. In DNA, the CDR3 is TGCAGCGTTCCCTGGACAGGGAATGGCTACACCTTC.

The CDR3 region is CASSQGLMNTEAFF. The CDR3 DNA is TGTGCCAGCAGCCAGGGGCTGATGAACACTGAAGCTTTCTTT. This chain joins TRBV4-2 and TRBJ1-1; possibly TRBD1 for D (5 bases). V lost 3 bases and J lost 0, with 8 bases in between. The length of the CDR3 is 14 residues. Germline V CDR1 and CDR2: LGHNA, YNFKEQ.

The gene calls are TRBV7-9 and TRBJ2-2; TRBD2 might be the D (5 bases). Germline loops: CDR1 SEHNR, CDR2 FQNEAQ (reference sequence). Trimming stripped 0 bases from V and 4 bases from J, with 6 bases between. The CDR3 has 14 residues. This CDR3 is CASSLAAGTGELFF. CDR3 nucleotide sequence: TGTGCCAGCAGCTTAGCTGCGGGCACCGGGGAGCTGTTTTTT. The full variable domain, completed using reference TRBV7-9 and TRBJ2-2, is DTGVSQNPRHKITKRGQNVTFRCDPISEHNRLYWYRQTLGQGPEFLTYFQNEAQLEKSRLLSDRFSAERPKGSFSTLEIQRTEQGDSAMYLCASSLAAGTGELFFGEGSRLTVL.

This chain joins TRBV5-5 and TRBJ2-6, with TRBD1 as a possible D gene (7 bases). Looked up from germline, CDR1 is SGHKS and CDR2 is YYEKEE (reference sequence). The CDR3 contains 17 residues. V lost 2 bases and J 0 bases, leaving 12 bases between the germline ends. The CDR3 reads CASSLGGGSSGANVLTF. The CDR3 bases are TGTGCCAGCAGCTTAGGAGGGGGCAGCTCTGGGGCCAACGTCCTGACTTTC. Using reference TRBV5-5 and TRBJ2-6 for the parts outside the CDR3, the full variable domain is DAGVTQSPTHLIKTRGQQVTLRCSPISGHKSVSWYQQVLGQGPQFIFQYYEKEERGRGNFPDRFSARQFPNYSSELNVNALLLGDSALYLCASSLGGGSSGANVLTFGAGSRLTVL.

This sequence joins TRBV19 and TRBJ2-2; a possible D gene is TRBD1 (5 bases). Trimming took 3 bases from V and 6 from J, leaving 14 bases between them. The CDR3 covers 15 residues. Germline CDR1 reads LNHDA; CDR2 reads SQIVND (reference sequence). DNA for the CDR3: TGTGCCAGTAGTATTGGCAGGACAATCGCCGGGGAGCTGTTTTTT. Translated: CASSIGRTIAGELFF.

This clone has only a few counts. The chain links TRBV5-1 to TRBJ2-5; D possibly corresponds to TRBD2 (5 bases). Deletions cut 4 bases from V and 2 bases from J, with 15 bases between. The CDR3 has 15 amino acids. Germline CDR1 SGHRS, CDR2 YFSETQ. DNA of the CDR3: TGCGCCAGCAGCCGTAGGAGCGGTTCTCAAGAGACCCAGTACTTC. Translated: CASSRRSGSQETQYF.

This rearrangement joins TRBV7-3 to TRBJ2-3, with a weak D call TRBD2 (6 bases). V was clipped by 3 bases and J by 4 bases, with 8 bases between them. Germline V CDR1 and CDR2: SGHTA, FQGTGA. The CDR3 totals 13 residues. The CDR3 DNA follows: TGTGCCAGCAGCTTTCGGGGGTCAGATACGCAGTATTTT. It specifies CASSFRGSDTQYF.

This clone was seen just once. The junction shows a germline mismatch at one end, possibly a read error. The chain employs TRBV5-1 and TRBJ1-5; no clear D gene. CDR1 and CDR2 from the germline V gene are SGHRS and YFSETQ. The CDR3 runs to 13 residues. The CDR3 DNA is TGTGCCAGCAGCTTGGGTACGGGTCAGCCCCAGCATTTT. Residues: CASSLGTGQPQHF.

CDR3 residues: CASSQGTSPNRNEQFF. CDR3 bases: TGTGCCAGCAGCCAAGGGACTAGCCCGAATCGGAATGAGCAGTTCTTC. V gene TRBV4-2 combines with J gene TRBJ2-1, with 8 bases lining up with TRBD2. The junction had 9 bases not matched to a gene; V was cut back by 1 base and J by 7 bases. CDR1 is LGHNA, CDR2 YNFKEQ, per germline. The CDR3 runs to 16 residues.

The chain links TRBV11-3 to TRBJ2-7, with TRBD1 identical over 7 bases. The CDR3 extends over 13 amino acids. The trim removed 1 base at V and 6 bases at J, leaving 3 bases unmatched. Germline lookup yields CDR1 SGHNT and CDR2 YENEEA. CDR3 region: CASSLVDRAEQYF. The DNA for the CDR3 is TGTGCCAGCAGCTTAGTCGACAGGGCCGAGCAGTACTTC.

The J gene is TRBJ2-2, the V gene TRBV5-1; D may be TRBD1 (5 bases). The CDR3 has 15 residues. The germline V gene encodes CDR1 SGHRS and CDR2 YFSETQ. Trimming cost V 0 bases and J 4 bases, with 10 bases left between them. The DNA of the CDR3 is TGCGCCAGCAGCTTGGATAGCAGGGCCACCGGGGAGCTGTTTTTT. Translating it yields CASSLDSRATGELFF.

The J gene is TRBJ2-7, the V gene TRBV10-2, with 11 positions matching TRBD2. The trim removed 5 bases at V and 2 bases at J, leaving 2 bases unmatched. CDR1 and CDR2 (germline): WSHSY, SAAADI. There are 14 residues in the CDR3. The CDR3 sequence is CASSRLAGTYEQYF. The CDR3 nucleotides read TGCGCCAGCAGTCGACTAGCGGGGACCTACGAGCAGTACTTC.

This rearrangement joins TRBV28 to TRBJ1-2; 8 nucleotides align to TRBD1. Germline CDR1 is MDHEN and CDR2 is SYDVKM. The CDR3 is 12 amino acids. The CDR3 DNA sequence: TGTGCTGTACAGGGGGAGAGCTATGGCTACACCTTC. Translating it yields CAVQGESYGYTF.

CDR3 loop: CASSPPTGGSGEQYF. The CDR3 nucleotides read TGTGCCAGCTCACCACCGACGGGTGGCTCCGGCGAGCAGTACTTC. The chain links TRBV18 to TRBJ2-7, with unresolved D. The CDR3 length is 15 residues. With 0 bases removed from V and 6 bases from J, the gap between germline ends came to 15 bases. The germline V gene encodes CDR1 KGHSH and CDR2 LQKENI.

The chain carries TRBV6-6 and TRBJ1-2; tentative D call: TRBD1 (5 bases). From germline, CDR1 is MNHNY and CDR2 SVGAGI (reference sequence). The V and J ends lost 5 bases and 5 bases respectively, with 9 bases between them. The CDR3 is 12 amino acids. CDR3 sequence: CASSAGPYGYTF. Written as DNA, the CDR3 is TGTGCCAGCAGTGCGGGACCTTATGGCTACACCTTC.

The chain has TRBV7-3 and TRBJ2-1, with D maybe TRBD1 (7 bases). This CDR3 is 15 amino acids long. Germline V gene lookup returns CDR1 SGHTA and CDR2 FQGTGA. V lost 5 bases to trimming and J lost 4 bases, with 15 bases between them. CDR3 sequence: CASSRRDSRYNEQFF. For the CDR3, the DNA is TGTGCCAGCAGCCGGAGGGACAGCCGATACAATGAGCAGTTCTTC.

The CDR3 here is CASSRQGVANEKLFF. DNA of the CDR3: TGTGCCAGCAGCCGACAGGGGGTAGCTAATGAAAAACTGTTTTTT. This chain uses TRBV11-2 with TRBJ1-4, with 9 bases lining up with TRBD1. The V segment lost 5 bases and the J segment 3 bases; nucleotides outside the gene matches: 4. The CDR3 covers 15 residues. CDR1 and CDR2 from the germline V gene are SGHAT and FQNNGV.